The 29 T cell receptor beta chains below all came from one sample that was sequenced in a study of early T cells in non-severe SARS-CoV-2 infection. Each CDR3 protein gets one entry after TCRdb re-called the 5' RACE reads with MiXCR. Seen here are some 64,000 distinct CDR3 sequences, 8.8% observed once, and the top ten hold over 10%. The sample here was whole blood, taken at baseline. The receptors here all came from an adult who was a healthcare worker with PCR-confirmed SARS-CoV-2 infection or an uninfected control (not recorded which).

The chain uses TRBV4-1 and TRBJ2-7; D is uncertain. V was trimmed by 2 bases and J by 2 bases, leaving 7 bases between them. The CDR3 is 13 amino acids. CDR1 and CDR2 (germline): MGHRA, YSYEKL. The CDR3 loop is CASSQSEAYEQYF. The DNA of the CDR3 is TGCGCCAGCAGCCAAAGCGAGGCCTACGAGCAGTACTTC.

In this sample, this clonotype turned up a few times. This chain connects TRBV18 to TRBJ2-1, with TRBD2 matching 14 bases. Germline V CDR1 and CDR2: KGHSH, LQKENI. Trimming cost V 4 bases and J 2 bases; bases outside gene matches: 13. This CDR3 comprises 20 residues. As DNA, the CDR3 is TGTGCCAGCTCACTTGGGACTAGCGGGAGCCAATCAAGCCCCTACAATGAGCAGTTCTTC. This codes for CASSLGTSGSQSSPYNEQFF.

This clonotype was detected many times. The chain employs TRBV7-2 and TRBJ2-3, with unresolved D. CDR1 and CDR2 (germline): SGHTA, FQGNSA. CDR3 length equals 14 residues. Trimming removed 5 bases from V and 2 bases from J, with 11 bases in between. CDR3 region: CASSPGYFTDTQYF. In DNA, the CDR3 is TGTGCCAGCAGCCCCGGATATTTCACAGATACGCAGTATTTT.

This clonotype was found a few times. The chain has TRBV5-1 and TRBJ2-5, with D perhaps matching TRBD2 (6 bases). Trimming shortened V by 0 bases and J by 2 bases, and 8 bases separated the two germline ends. CDR3 size: 14 residues. Per germline, CDR1 SGHRS and CDR2 YFSETQ. The CDR3 DNA reads TGCGCCAGCAGCTTGGACGCGGGGCAAGAGACCCAGTACTTC. This translates into CASSLDAGQETQYF.

This sequence joins TRBV20-1 and TRBJ2-7; D unresolved. CDR3 size: 11 residues. Trimming cost V 6 bases and J 9 bases, with 15 bases left between them. From germline, CDR1 is DFQATT and CDR2 SNEGSKA (reference sequence). The CDR3, as DNA: TGCAGTGCAGAGACCGGTTCGGCGCAGTACTTC. Protein sequence: CSAETGSAQYF.

This clonotype came up a few times. The chain is built from TRBV20-1 and TRBJ1-1, with D unclear. The CDR3 runs to 13 residues. V was shortened by 3 bases and J by 3 bases, with 11 bases between the two germline ends. Germline assignment: CDR1 DFQATT and CDR2 SNEGSKA (reference sequence). As DNA, the CDR3 is TGCAGTGCTAGTCTAGGGTTTGACACTGAAGCTTTCTTT. This gives the protein CSASLGFDTEAFF.

This clonotype was counted many times. This sequence joins TRBV7-6 and TRBJ2-7; possibly TRBD1 for D (6 bases). The V gene's germline CDR1 is SGHVS and CDR2 FNYEAQ. This CDR3 region has 13 residues. The germline V and J ends were trimmed by 7 bases and 0 bases, with 10 bases remaining between them. The CDR3 spells CASTVRGSYEQYF. CDR3 bases: TGTGCCAGCACCGTCAGGGGCTCCTACGAGCAGTACTTC.

This clonotype was counted only a few times. The CDR3 sequence is CASSSALPGANVLTF. The CDR3 DNA sequence: TGTGCCAGCAGCTCCGCCCTCCCTGGGGCCAACGTCCTGACTTTC. The genes are TRBV7-3 and TRBJ2-6; D uncertain. Germline values: CDR1 SGHTA, CDR2 FQGTGA. The CDR3 is made up of 15 amino acids. The ends were cut back, 4 bases at V and 2 bases at J, with 9 bases in the middle. The entire variable domain, with the rest obtained from reference TRBV7-3 and TRBJ2-6, is as follows: GAGVSQTPSNKVTEKGKYVELRCDPISGHTALYWYRQSLGQGPEFLIYFQGTGAADDSGLPNDRFFAVRPEGSVSTLKIQRTERGDSAVYLCASSSALPGANVLTFGAGSRLTVL.

This clonotype was seen ten or more times. This chain links TRBV4-1 with TRBJ2-7, with TRBD2 matching 9 bases. J was trimmed by 4 bases and V by 0 bases; bases with no gene match: 4. Germline values: CDR1 MGHRA, CDR2 YSYEKL. There are 15 residues in the CDR3. This CDR3 reads CASSQDKAGGYEQYF. DNA of the CDR3: TGCGCCAGCAGCCAAGACAAAGCGGGAGGTTACGAGCAGTACTTC.

The chain combines TRBV18 with TRBJ2-7; a possible D gene is TRBD2 (6 bases). There are 16 residues in the CDR3. CDR1 is KGHSH, CDR2 LQKENI, per germline. V was cut by 3 bases and J by 3 bases, with 18 bases left in between. Written as DNA, the CDR3 is TGTGCCAGCTCACCCAACCCGTGGGAGGAATACTACGAGCAGTACTTC. This codes for CASSPNPWEEYYEQYF. Using reference TRBV18 and TRBJ2-7 for the parts outside the CDR3, the full variable domain is NAGVMQNPRHLVRRRGQEARLRCSPMKGHSHVYWYRQLPEEGLKFMVYLQKENIIDESGMPKERFSAEFPKEGPSILRIQQVVRGDSAAYFCASSPNPWEEYYEQYFGPGTRLTVT.

This rearrangement joins TRBV7-8 to TRBJ2-7; D may be TRBD1 or TRBD2 (6 bases each). This CDR3 has 17 residues. Trimming stripped 6 bases from V and 1 base from J, with 22 bases between. The germline V gene encodes CDR1 SGHVS and CDR2 FQNEAQ. The chain's CDR3 is CASSPPRGTPHSYEQYF. CDR3 sequence (DNA): TGTGCCAGCAGTCCCCCCCGCGGGACACCGCATTCCTACGAGCAGTACTTC.

V usage is TRBV20-1 and J usage is TRBJ2-5; D uncertain. The germline CDR1 and CDR2 sequences are DFQATT and SNEGSKA (reference sequence). The CDR3 consists of 12 residues. V lost 0 bases to trimming and J lost 3 bases, with 5 bases between them. This chain's CDR3 is CSARDFEETQYF. The CDR3 DNA sequence: TGCAGTGCTAGAGATTTCGAAGAGACCCAGTACTTC.

This clonotype appeared many times. The rearrangement links TRBV2 to TRBJ2-1, with D perhaps matching TRBD2 (6 bases). CDR1 is SNHLY and CDR2 is FYNNEI in the germline V gene. With 6 bases removed from V and 2 bases from J, the gap between germline ends came to 14 bases. The CDR3 spans 15 residues. The CDR3 here is CASSGGAATYNEQFF. CDR3 nucleotide sequence: TGTGCCAGCAGCGGGGGAGCGGCTACCTACAATGAGCAGTTCTTC.

This clonotype was observed a few times. The chain couples TRBV11-3 to TRBJ2-2; perhaps TRBD2 as D (5 bases). V lost 1 base and J 7 bases, leaving 7 bases between the germline ends. In germline, CDR1 is SGHNT, CDR2 YENEEA. There are 13 residues in the CDR3. CDR3 protein: CASSLAGNGELFF. DNA for the CDR3: TGTGCCAGCAGCTTAGCGGGAAACGGGGAGCTGTTTTTT.

The table lists this clonotype with a few counts. This chain links TRBV12-5 with TRBJ2-4; possible D gene TRBD1, 6 bases. Germline V gene data show CDR1 as LGHNT and CDR2 as FRNRAP. The CDR3 is 14 amino acids. V shed 7 bases and J shed 5 bases, with 15 bases lying between them. CDR3 amino acids: CASVADSFQNIQYF. CDR3 sequence (DNA): TGTGCTAGTGTCGCGGACAGTTTCCAAAACATTCAGTACTTC.

This clonotype turned up a few times. The chain employs TRBV7-2 and TRBJ2-1; TRBD1 is a possible D gene (6 bases). CDR1 and CDR2 from the germline V gene are SGHTA and FQGNSA. Deletions cut 2 bases from V and 5 bases from J, with 10 bases between. The CDR3 totals 14 residues. CDR3 sequence: CASSLIGTNNEQFF. CDR3 coding DNA: TGTGCCAGCAGCTTAATTGGGACAAACAATGAGCAGTTCTTC. Variable domain in full (rest from reference TRBV7-2 and TRBJ2-1): GAGVSQSPSNKVTEKGKDVELRCDPISGHTALYWYRQSLGQGLEFLIYFQGNSAPDKSGLPSDRFSAERTGGSVSTLTIQRTQQEDSAVYLCASSLIGTNNEQFFGPGTRLTVL.

As regards this clonotype: Being one base from a much bigger clone, this may be a read error. The CDR3 nucleotides read TGTGCCAGCAGTCCCCTCGGCGCGGGAAGGTCAGAGACCCAGTACTTC. Translated: CASSPLGAGRSETQYF. The chain couples TRBV2 to TRBJ2-5, with a possible D match to TRBD2 (6 bases). Germline lookup yields CDR1 SNHLY and CDR2 FYNNEI. Trimming left V 5 bases short and J 4 bases short, with 20 bases between. There are 16 residues in the CDR3.

This clonotype was seen a handful of times. This chain's CDR3 is CASRQGSNEQFF. The CDR3 nucleotides read TGTGCCAGCCGACAGGGCAGCAATGAGCAGTTCTTC. V and J are TRBV2 and TRBJ2-1; TRBD1 aligns across 7 bases. This CDR3 has 12 amino acids. The junction had 4 bases not matched to a gene; V was cut back by 8 bases and J by 6 bases. Germline CDR1 reads SNHLY; CDR2 reads FYNNEI.

This clonotype was seen repeatedly, ten times or more. The chain has TRBV4-1 and TRBJ2-4, with a tentative D call TRBD2 (6 bases). The germline CDR1 and CDR2 sequences are MGHRA and YSYEKL. This CDR3 is 16 amino acids long. With 0 bases removed from V and 12 bases from J, the gap between germline ends came to 21 bases. CDR3 coding DNA: TGCGCCAGCAGCCAAGATGGATTGGGAGGTCCCGGAGGTCAGTACTTC. The encoded protein is CASSQDGLGGPGGQYF.

This clonotype has ten or more counts. The V gene is TRBV9, the J gene TRBJ2-3; 13 nucleotides line up with TRBD2. The germline V gene encodes CDR1 SGDLS and CDR2 YYNGEE. The CDR3 is made up of 16 amino acids. V lost 3 bases and J lost 6; bases outside the gene matches: 7. DNA of the CDR3: TGTGCCAGCAGCGCCCGGACTAGCGGGAGTGCGGATACGCAGTATTTT. Amino acid sequence: CASSARTSGSADTQYF.

The chain has TRBV7-9 and TRBJ2-7; TRBD1 matches at 10 bases. CDR1 is SEHNR and CDR2 is FQNEAQ in the germline V gene (reference sequence). The ends lost 1 base at V and 1 base at J; junction bases unmatched: 4. The CDR3 has 16 amino acids. This chain's CDR3 is CASSLEVGQGSYEQYF. CDR3 coding DNA: TGTGCCAGCAGCTTAGAAGTGGGACAGGGGTCCTACGAGCAGTACTTC.

This clonotype was observed a few times. The chain carries TRBV25-1 and TRBJ1-2; 11 bases are shared with TRBD1. Germline assignment: CDR1 MGHDK and CDR2 SYGVNS. The CDR3 runs 14 residues. V lost 7 bases and J lost 7; bases outside the gene matches: 8. The CDR3 protein is CASTRDRGIFGYTF. CDR3 DNA: TGTGCCAGCACACGGGACAGGGGGATCTTTGGCTACACCTTC.

Only a few counts were recorded for this clonotype. The V call is TRBV12-3 or TRBV12-4, the J call TRBJ1-2; D unclear. The CDR3 runs 18 residues. V gave up 8 bases and J gave up 6 bases, with 31 bases separating them. CDR3 region: CASQSSLAVGSRADGYTF. CDR3 coding DNA: TGTGCCAGCCAATCCTCCTTGGCGGTCGGCAGTAGGGCCGATGGCTACACCTTC.

This clonotype was counted many times. The chain couples TRBV7-2 to TRBJ1-3; D remains ambiguous. This CDR3 is built from 13 residues. Trimming stripped 6 bases from V and 5 bases from J, with 11 bases between. Germline loops: CDR1 SGHTA, CDR2 FQGNSA. The CDR3 DNA follows: TGTGCCAGCAGTCACGGGAACAGAAACACCATATATTTT. Translating it yields CASSHGNRNTIYF.

Ten or more counts support this clonotype. The V gene is TRBV5-1, the J gene TRBJ2-2; TRBD1 matches 8 bases. CDR3 length: 16 amino acids. The V and J ends lost 5 bases and 6 bases, in that order; junction bases with no gene match: 12. CDR1 and CDR2 from the germline V gene are SGHRS and YFSETQ. DNA of the CDR3: TGCGCCAGCAGGTCCGGGACAGGCGCTTATTCCGGGGAGCTGTTTTTT. This translates into CASRSGTGAYSGELFF.

J is TRBJ1-5 and V is TRBV15; a weak D match, TRBD1 (5 bases). Looked up from germline, CDR1 is LNHNV and CDR2 is YYDKDF (reference sequence). The CDR3 length is 14 residues. Trimming pared 5 bases from V and 4 bases from J, leaving 12 bases between. CDR3 in amino acids: CATSLRGENQPQHF. CDR3 coding DNA: TGTGCCACCAGCCTCCGAGGGGAAAATCAGCCCCAGCATTTT.

This sequence joins TRBV14 and TRBJ2-4; D unresolved. The CDR3 runs 13 residues. Germline lookup yields CDR1 SGHDN and CDR2 FVKESK. V gave up 1 base and J gave up 8 bases, with 9 bases separating them. The CDR3 is CASSQGGPDIQYF. In DNA, the CDR3 is TGTGCCAGCAGCCAAGGGGGTCCAGACATTCAGTACTTC. Together with reference TRBV14 and TRBJ2-4, the CDR3 gives the full variable domain: EAGVTQFPSHSVIEKGQTVTLRCDPISGHDNLYWYRRVMGKEIKFLLHFVKESKQDESGMPNNRFLAERTGGTYSTLKVQPAELEDSGVYFCASSQGGPDIQYFGAGTRLSVL.

V and J are TRBV7-2 and TRBJ1-6; no reliable D call. V gave up 2 bases and J gave up 3 bases, with 8 bases separating them. CDR3 length: 15 amino acids. CDR1 is SGHTA and CDR2 is FQGNSA in the germline V gene. The CDR3, as DNA: TGTGCCAGCAGCTTAACCGGGGACTATAATTCACCCCTCCACTTT. This translates into CASSLTGDYNSPLHF.

The V gene is TRBV6-6, the J gene TRBJ2-3; either TRBD1 or TRBD2 may supply D (5 bases each). This CDR3 is built from 14 residues. V was clipped by 7 bases and J by 2 bases, with 13 bases between them. Germline-derived CDR1 and CDR2 are MNHNY and SVGAGI (reference sequence). The CDR3 is CASTDGASTDTQYF. Written as DNA, the CDR3 is TGTGCCAGCACGGACGGGGCTTCCACAGATACGCAGTATTTT.